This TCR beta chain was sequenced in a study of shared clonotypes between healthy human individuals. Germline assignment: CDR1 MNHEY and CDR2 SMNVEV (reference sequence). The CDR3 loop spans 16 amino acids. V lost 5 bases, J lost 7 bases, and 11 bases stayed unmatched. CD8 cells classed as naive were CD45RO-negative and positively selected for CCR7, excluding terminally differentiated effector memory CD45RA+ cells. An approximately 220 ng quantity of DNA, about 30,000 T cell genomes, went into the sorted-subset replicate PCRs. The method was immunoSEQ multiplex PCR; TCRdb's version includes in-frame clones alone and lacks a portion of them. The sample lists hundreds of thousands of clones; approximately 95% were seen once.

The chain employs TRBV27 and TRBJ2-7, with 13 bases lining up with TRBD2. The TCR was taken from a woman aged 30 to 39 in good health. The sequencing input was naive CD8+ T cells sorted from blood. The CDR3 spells CASSPLGTSGIIEQYF. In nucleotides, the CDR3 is TGTGCCAGCAGTCCACTGGGGACTAGCGGGATTATTGAGCAGTACTTC.